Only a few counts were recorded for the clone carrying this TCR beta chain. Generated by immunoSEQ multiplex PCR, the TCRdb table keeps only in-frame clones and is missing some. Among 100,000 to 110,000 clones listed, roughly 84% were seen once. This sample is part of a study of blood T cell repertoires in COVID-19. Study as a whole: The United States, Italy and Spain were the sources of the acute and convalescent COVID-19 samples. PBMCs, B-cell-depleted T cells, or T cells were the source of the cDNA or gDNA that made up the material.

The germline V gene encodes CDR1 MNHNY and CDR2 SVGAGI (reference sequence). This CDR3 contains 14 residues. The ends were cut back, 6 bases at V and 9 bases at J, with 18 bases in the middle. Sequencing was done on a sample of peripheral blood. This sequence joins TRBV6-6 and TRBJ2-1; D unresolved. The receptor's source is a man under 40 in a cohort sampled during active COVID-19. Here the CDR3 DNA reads TGTGCCAGCAGCGCTCCAGGCGCACCAGGTGAGCAGTTCTTC. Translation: CASSAPGAPGEQFF.